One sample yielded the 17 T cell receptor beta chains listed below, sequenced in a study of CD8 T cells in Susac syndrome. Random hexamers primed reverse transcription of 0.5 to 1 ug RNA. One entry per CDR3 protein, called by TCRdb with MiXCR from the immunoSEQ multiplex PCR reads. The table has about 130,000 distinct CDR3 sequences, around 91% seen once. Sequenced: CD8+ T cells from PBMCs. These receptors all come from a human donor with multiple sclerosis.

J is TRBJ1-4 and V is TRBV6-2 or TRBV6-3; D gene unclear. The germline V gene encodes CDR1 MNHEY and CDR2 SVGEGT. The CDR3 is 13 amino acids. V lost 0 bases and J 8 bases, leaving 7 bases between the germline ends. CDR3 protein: CASSYSSGEKLFF. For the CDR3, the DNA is TGTGCCAGCAGTTACTCGAGTGGCGAAAAACTGTTTTTT.

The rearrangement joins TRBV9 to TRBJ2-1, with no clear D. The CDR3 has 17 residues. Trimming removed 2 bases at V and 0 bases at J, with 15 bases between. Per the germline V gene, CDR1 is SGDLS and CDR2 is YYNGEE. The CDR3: CASSVKDGIHSYNEQFF. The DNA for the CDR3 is TGTGCCAGCAGCGTTAAGGACGGAATCCACTCCTACAATGAGCAGTTCTTC. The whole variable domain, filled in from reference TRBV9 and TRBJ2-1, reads DSGVTQTPKHLITATGQRVTLRCSPRSGDLSVYWYQQSLDQGLQFLIQYYNGEERAKGNILERFSAQQFPDLHSELNLSSLELGDSALYFCASSVKDGIHSYNEQFFGPGTRLTVL.

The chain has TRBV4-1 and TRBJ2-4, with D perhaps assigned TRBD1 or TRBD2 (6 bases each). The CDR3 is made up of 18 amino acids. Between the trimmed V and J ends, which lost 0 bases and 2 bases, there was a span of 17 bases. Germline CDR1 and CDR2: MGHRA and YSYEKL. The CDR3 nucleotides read TGCGCCAGCAGCCAAGACCCCCCGGGGGCGCTGTCCAAAAACATTCAGTACTTC. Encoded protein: CASSQDPPGALSKNIQYF.

The CDR3 region has the DNA TGTGCCAGTAGTATAGGGGCCGGGGAGGAGGCCTACAATGAGCAGTTCTTC. Translated, it gives CASSIGAGEEAYNEQFF. V gene TRBV19 combines with J gene TRBJ2-1; TRBD2 is a possible D gene (6 bases). There are 17 residues in the CDR3. With 1 base removed from V and 2 bases from J, the gap between germline ends came to 15 bases. Germline CDR1 LNHDA, CDR2 SQIVND (reference sequence).

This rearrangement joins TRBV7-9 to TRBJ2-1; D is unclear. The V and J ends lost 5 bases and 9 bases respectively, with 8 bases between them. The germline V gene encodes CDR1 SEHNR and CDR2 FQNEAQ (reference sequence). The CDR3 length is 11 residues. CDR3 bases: TGTGCCAGCAGCGTGGGTATTGAGCAGTTCTTC. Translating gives CASSVGIEQFF.

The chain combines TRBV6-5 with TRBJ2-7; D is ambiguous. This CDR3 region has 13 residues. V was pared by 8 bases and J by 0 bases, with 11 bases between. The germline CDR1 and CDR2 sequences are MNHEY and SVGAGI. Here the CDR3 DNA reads TGTGCCAGCGGTCTAAGTGGCTCCTACGAGCAGTACTTC. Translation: CASGLSGSYEQYF.

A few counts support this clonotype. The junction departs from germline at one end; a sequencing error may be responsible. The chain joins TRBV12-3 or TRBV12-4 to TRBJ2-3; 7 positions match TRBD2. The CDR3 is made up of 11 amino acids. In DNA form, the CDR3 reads TGTGCCAGCAGCCTTAGTGGGAGGGCGCATTTT. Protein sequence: CASSLSGRAHF.

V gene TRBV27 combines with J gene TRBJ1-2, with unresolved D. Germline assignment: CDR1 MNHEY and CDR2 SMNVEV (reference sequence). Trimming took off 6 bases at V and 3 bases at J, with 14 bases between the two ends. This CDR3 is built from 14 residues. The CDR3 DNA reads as TGTGCCAGCAGAACGGGGAGGGAGGACTATGGCTACACCTTC. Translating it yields CASRTGREDYGYTF.

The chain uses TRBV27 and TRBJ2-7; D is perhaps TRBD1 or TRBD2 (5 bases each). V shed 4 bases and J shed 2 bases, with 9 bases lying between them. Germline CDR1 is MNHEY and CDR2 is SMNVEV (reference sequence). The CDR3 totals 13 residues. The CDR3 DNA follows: TGTGCCAGCAGTTGGGACGGAGCCTACGAGCAGTACTTC. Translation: CASSWDGAYEQYF.

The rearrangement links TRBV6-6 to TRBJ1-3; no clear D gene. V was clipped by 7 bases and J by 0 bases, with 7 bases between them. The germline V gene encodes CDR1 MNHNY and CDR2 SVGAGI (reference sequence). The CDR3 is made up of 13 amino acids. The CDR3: CASIESSGNTIYF. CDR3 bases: TGTGCCAGCATCGAGAGCTCTGGAAACACCATATATTTT.

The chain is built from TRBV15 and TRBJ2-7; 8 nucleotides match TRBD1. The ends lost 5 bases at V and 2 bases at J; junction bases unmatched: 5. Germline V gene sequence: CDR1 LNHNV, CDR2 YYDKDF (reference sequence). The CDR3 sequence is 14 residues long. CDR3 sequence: CATSPGTGTYEQYF. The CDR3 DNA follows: TGTGCCACCAGCCCCGGGACAGGAACCTACGAGCAGTACTTC.

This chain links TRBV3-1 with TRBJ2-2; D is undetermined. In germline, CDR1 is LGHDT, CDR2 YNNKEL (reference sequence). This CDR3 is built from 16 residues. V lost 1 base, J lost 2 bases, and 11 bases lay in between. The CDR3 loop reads CASSQVPDHNTGELFF. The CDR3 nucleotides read TGTGCCAGCAGCCAAGTCCCGGACCATAACACCGGGGAGCTGTTTTTT.

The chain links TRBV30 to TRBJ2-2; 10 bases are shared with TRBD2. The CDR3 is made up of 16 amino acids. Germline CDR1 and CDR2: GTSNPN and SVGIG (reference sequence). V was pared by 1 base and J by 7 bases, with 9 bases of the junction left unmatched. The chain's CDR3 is CAWSDQREGQDGELFF. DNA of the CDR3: TGTGCCTGGAGTGACCAGCGGGAGGGCCAAGACGGGGAGCTGTTTTTT. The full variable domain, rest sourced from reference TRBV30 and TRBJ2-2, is SQTIHQWPATLVQPVGSPLSLECTVEGTSNPNLYWYRQAAGRGLQLLFYSVGIGQISSEVPQNLSASRPQDRQFILSSKKLLLSDSGFYLCAWSDQREGQDGELFFGEGSRLTVL.

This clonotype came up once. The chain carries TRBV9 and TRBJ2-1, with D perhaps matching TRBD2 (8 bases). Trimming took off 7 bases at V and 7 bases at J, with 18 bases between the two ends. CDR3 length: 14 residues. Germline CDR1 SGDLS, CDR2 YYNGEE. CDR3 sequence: CASDQRETGNEQFF. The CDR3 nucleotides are TGTGCCAGCGACCAGCGGGAGACAGGGAATGAGCAGTTCTTC.

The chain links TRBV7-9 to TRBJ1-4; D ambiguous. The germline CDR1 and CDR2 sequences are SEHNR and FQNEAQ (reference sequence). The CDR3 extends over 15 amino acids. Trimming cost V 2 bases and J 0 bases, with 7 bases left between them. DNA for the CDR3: TGTGCCAGCAGCTTACTAGATGCAACTAATGAAAAACTGTTTTTT. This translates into CASSLLDATNEKLFF.

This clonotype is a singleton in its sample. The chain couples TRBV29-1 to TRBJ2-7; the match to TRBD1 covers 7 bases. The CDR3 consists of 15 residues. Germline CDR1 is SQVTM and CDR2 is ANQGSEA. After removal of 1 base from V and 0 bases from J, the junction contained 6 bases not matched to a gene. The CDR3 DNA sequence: TGCAGCGTTGAAGCAGGGACAGTTGGCTCCTACGAGCAGTACTTC. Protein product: CSVEAGTVGSYEQYF.

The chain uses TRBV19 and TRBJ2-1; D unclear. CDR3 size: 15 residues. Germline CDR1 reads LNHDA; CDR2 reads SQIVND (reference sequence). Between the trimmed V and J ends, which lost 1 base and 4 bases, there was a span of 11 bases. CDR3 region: CASSIVRTTYNEQFF. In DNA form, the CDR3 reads TGTGCCAGTAGTATAGTTCGGACCACATACAATGAGCAGTTCTTC. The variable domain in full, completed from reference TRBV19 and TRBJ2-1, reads DGGITQSPKYLFRKEGQNVTLSCEQNLNHDAMYWYRQDPGQGLRLIYYSQIVNDFQKGDIAEGYSVSREKKESFPLTVTSAQKNPTAFYLCASSIVRTTYNEQFFGPGTRLTVL.